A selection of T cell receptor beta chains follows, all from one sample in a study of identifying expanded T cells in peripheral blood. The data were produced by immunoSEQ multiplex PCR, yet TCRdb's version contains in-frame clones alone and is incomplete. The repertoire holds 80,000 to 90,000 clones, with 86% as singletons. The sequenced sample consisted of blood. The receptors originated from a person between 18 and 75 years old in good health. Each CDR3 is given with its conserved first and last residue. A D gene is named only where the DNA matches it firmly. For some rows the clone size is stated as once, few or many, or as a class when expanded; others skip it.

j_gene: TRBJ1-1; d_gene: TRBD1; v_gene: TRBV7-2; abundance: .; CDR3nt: TGTGCCAGCAGTCGGGACAGTATCACTGAAGCTTTCTTT; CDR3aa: CASSRDSITEAFF
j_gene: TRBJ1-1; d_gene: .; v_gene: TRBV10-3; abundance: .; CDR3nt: TGTGCCATCAGGGGCGTGGGCACTGAAGCTTTCTTT; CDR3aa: CAIRGVGTEAFF
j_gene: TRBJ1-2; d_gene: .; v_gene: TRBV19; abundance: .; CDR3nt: TGTGCCAGTAGTATACGCCCAGGGAAGGGATATGGCTACACCTTC; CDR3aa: CASSIRPGKGYGYTF
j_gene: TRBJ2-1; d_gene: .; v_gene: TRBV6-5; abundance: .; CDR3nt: TGTGCCAGCAGTTACTCGTATTCAGGGGAGGATGAGCAGTTCTTC; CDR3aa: CASSYSYSGEDEQFF
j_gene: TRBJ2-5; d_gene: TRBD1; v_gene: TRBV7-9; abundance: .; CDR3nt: TGTGCCAACGGACAGGGGGTGACCCAGTACTTC; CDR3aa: CANGQGVTQYF
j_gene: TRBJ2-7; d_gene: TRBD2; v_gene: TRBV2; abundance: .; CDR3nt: TGTGCCAGCAGTGAAGCGGAGCGGGGAGTGCAGTACTTC; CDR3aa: CASSEAERGVQYF
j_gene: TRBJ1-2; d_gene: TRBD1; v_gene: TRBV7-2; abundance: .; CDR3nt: TGTGCCAGCAGCTTTTCGGTGCAGGGGGGCGGCTACACCTTC; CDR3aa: CASSFSVQGGGYTF
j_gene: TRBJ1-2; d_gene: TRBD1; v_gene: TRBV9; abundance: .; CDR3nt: TGTGCCAGCAGCGAAGCAGGGGGGACTTATGGCTACACCTTC; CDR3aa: CASSEAGGTYGYTF
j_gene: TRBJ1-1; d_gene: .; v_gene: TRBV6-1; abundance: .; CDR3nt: TGTGCCAGCAGTGAAGCGGTACCCGGGACTGAAGCTTTCTTT; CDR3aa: CASSEAVPGTEAFF
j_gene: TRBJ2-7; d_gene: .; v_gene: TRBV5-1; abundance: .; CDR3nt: TGCGCCAGCAGCTTGGCCCCAGATTACTACGAGCAGTACTTC; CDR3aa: CASSLAPDYYEQYF
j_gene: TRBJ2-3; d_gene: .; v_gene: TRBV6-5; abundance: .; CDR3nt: TGTGCCAGCACCCTCGGTGGCAGACCCACAGATACGCAGTATTTT; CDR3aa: CASTLGGRPTDTQYF
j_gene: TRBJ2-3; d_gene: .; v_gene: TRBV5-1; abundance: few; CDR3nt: TGCGCCAGCAGCTTGAGGTTTTCAGTTACAGATACGCAGTATTTT; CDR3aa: CASSLRFSVTDTQYF
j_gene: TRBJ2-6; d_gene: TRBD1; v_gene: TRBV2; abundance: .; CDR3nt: TGTGCCAGCAGTTGGGACAGGGGGCCGCTTGGGGCCAACGTCCTGACTTTC; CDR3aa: CASSWDRGPLGANVLTF
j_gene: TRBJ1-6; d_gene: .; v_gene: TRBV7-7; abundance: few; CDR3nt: TGTGCCAGCAGGAGGGTAGAACTCCACTTT; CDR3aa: CASRRVELHF
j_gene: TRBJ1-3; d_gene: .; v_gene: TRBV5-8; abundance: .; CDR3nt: TGTGCCAGCAGCTTTTGGGAGCGTGGAAACACCATATATTTT; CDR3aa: CASSFWERGNTIYF
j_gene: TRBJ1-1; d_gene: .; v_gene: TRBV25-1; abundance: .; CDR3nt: TGTGCCAGCAGTGTAAGAGTGAACACTGAAGCTTTCTTT; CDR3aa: CASSVRVNTEAFF
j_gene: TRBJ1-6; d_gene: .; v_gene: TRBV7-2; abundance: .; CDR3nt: TGTGCCAGCAGCTTACCTTACACGGTCGTTAATTCACCCCTCCACTTT; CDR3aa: CASSLPYTVVNSPLHF
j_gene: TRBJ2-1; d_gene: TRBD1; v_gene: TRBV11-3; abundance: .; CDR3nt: TGTGCCAGCAGCTCGGGACAGACCAATGAGCAGTTCTTC; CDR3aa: CASSSGQTNEQFF
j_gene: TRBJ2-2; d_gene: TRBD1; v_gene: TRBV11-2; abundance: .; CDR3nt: TGTGCCAGCAGCTTCCGGACAGGGGCAAGAAACACCGGGGAGCTGTTTTTT; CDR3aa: CASSFRTGARNTGELFF
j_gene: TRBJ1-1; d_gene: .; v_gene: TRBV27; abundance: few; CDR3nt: TGTGCCAGCAGGAAGAACACTGAAGCTTTCTTT; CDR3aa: CASRKNTEAFF
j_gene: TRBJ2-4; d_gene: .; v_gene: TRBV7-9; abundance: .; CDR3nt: TGTGCCAGCGGACGCCTGGCGGCGGGAAACATTCAGTACTTC; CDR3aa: CASGRLAAGNIQYF
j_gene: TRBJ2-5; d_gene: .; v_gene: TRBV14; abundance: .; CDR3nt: TGTGCCAGCAGCCAAGATAACGGGATCCAAGAGACCCAGTACTTC; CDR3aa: CASSQDNGIQETQYF
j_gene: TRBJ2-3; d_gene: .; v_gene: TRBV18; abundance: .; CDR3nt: TGTGCCAGCTCACCACCGCTGGCAGATACGCAGTATTTT; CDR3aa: CASSPPLADTQYF
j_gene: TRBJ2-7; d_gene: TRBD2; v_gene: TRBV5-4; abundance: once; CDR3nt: TGTGCCAGCAGCTCCGAGACTAGCGGAGTCGAGGGGCAGTACTTC; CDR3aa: CASSSETSGVEGQYF
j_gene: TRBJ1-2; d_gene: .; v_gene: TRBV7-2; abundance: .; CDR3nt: TGTGCCAGCAGCTCCCCCGACGGAGGGCTCTATGGCTACACCTTC; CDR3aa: CASSSPDGGLYGYTF
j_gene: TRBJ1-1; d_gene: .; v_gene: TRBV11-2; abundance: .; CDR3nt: TGTGCCAGCAGCTTTTCCTACACTGAAGCTTTCTTT; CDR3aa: CASSFSYTEAFF